The clone carrying this T cell receptor (beta chain) turned up a few times. Its cognate antigen is unknown. This sample stems from a study of OX40 agonist ivuxolimab in advanced cancers. Looking at the study overall: Patients assigned to dose escalation were diagnosed with hepatocellular carcinoma, melanoma, renal cell or head and neck cancer. Overall study findings and caveats: Partial responders treated at 0.1-3.0 mg/kg exhibited clonal expansion among the lowest measured.

The assay was immunoSEQ multiplex PCR, and TCRdb's table has in-frame clones only and misses some. The sample has some 99,000 clones; approximately 94% are singletons. This CDR3 comprises 12 residues. The V and J ends lost 0 bases and 3 bases respectively, with 2 bases between them. Germline CDR1 and CDR2: ENHRY and SYGVKD. Specimen: CD4+ or CD8+ T cells sorted from blood, collected in a trial of the OX40 agonist ivuxolimab. The sequence was collected from an adult with an advanced solid tumor such as melanoma, head and neck, liver or kidney cancer. V usage is TRBV10-3 and J usage is TRBJ1-1; D not resolved. The CDR3 sequence: CAISESDTEAFF. The CDR3 DNA sequence: TGTGCCATCAGTGAGTCGGACACTGAAGCTTTCTTT.